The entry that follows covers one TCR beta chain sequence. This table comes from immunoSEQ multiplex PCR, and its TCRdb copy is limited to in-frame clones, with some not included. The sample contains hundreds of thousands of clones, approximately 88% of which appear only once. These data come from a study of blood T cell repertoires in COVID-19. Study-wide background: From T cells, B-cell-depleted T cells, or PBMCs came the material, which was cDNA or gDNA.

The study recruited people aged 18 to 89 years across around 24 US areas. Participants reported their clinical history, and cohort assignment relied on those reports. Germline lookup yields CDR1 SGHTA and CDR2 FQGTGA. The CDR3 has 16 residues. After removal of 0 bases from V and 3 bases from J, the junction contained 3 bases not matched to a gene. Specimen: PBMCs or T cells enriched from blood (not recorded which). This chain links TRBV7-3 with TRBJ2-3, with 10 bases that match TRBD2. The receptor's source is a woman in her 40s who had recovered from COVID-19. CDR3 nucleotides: TGTGCCAGCAGCTTAACTAGCGGGAGGACTACAGATACGCAGTATTTT. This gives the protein CASSLTSGRTTDTQYF.